This T cell receptor beta chain is drawn from a study of blood T cell repertoires in COVID-19. About the study: The samples span acute and convalescent COVID-19 from the United States, Italy and Spain. In each case, the material was cDNA or gDNA derived from T cells, B-cell-depleted T cells, or PBMCs.

Source study methods: Estimated nucleated cell counts came from reference gene primer amplification. Method: immunoSEQ multiplex PCR; TCRdb's copy keeps in-frame clones and lacks some. The V and J calls and clone size were taken over from that table, and D and trimming were inferred from the DNA. The sample has under 200,000 clones; over 80% are singletons. V gave up 4 bases and J gave up 4 bases, with 7 bases separating them. CDR1 and CDR2 from the germline V gene are SGHDN and FVKESK. There are 12 residues in the CDR3. Patients in Seattle were enrolled during active infection, then followed longitudinally.

This TCR came from a woman older than 75 with COVID-19, enrolled during active disease. Specimen: peripheral blood. This chain joins TRBV14 and TRBJ1-2; D gene unclear. The CDR3 region is CASSLYGYGYTF. CDR3 nucleotides: TGTGCCAGCAGCCTCTACGGCTATGGCTACACCTTC.